Sequencing of this TCR beta chain was carried out in a study of shared clonotypes between healthy human individuals. Germline V gives CDR1 SNHLY, CDR2 FYNNEI. Deletions cut 4 bases from V and 0 bases from J, with 7 bases between. This CDR3 has 15 residues. The method was immunoSEQ multiplex PCR; TCRdb's version includes in-frame clones alone and lacks a portion of them. The sample has under 550,000 clones, 90% to 97% seen once. The study enrolled healthy HIV-negative adults without recent acute infections or vaccinations as donors. CD4+ cell separation produced CD45RA+ naive and CD45RA-negative memory subsets.

The specimen sequenced was naive CD4+ T cells sorted from blood. The subset was: CD45RA+ positively selected. The chain combines TRBV2 with TRBJ2-6, with D perhaps matching TRBD2 (6 bases). The TCR was taken from a woman aged 25 to 39 in good health. The CDR3 coding sequence is TGTGCCAGCAGTGTGCGGGGCTCTGGGGCCAACGTCCTGACTTTC. It specifies CASSVRGSGANVLTF.